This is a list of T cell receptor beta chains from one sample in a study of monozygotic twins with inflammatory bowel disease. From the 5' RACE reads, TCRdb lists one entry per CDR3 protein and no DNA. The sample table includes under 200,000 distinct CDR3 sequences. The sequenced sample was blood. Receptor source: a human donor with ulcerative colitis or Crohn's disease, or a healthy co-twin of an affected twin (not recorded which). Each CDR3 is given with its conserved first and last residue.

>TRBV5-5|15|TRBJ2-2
CASSLLSANTGELFF
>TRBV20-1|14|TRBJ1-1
CSAQTRDKDTEAFF
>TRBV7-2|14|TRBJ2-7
CASSPRETVLEQYF
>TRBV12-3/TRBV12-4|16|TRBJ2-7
CASSFGLAGEAYEQYF
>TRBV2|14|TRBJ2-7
CASNPGQGHPEQYF
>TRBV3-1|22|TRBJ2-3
CASSQASGTGGAGGQRTDTQYF
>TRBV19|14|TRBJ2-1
CASSIDRERSEQFF
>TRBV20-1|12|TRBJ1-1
CSARYRGTEAFF
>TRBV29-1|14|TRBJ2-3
CSVDSGGTTDTQYF
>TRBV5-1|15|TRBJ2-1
CASSLPRGGPDEQFF
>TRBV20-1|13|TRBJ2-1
CSARFHGLGGEFF
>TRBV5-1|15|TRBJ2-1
CASSTAGLSYNEQFF
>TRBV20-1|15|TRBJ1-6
CSVNPRSSYNSPLHF
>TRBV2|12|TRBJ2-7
CASREGDNEQYF
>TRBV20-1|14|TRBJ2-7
CSARGGGGIYEQYF
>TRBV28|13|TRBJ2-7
CASGTGIAYEQYF
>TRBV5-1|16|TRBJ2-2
CASSPGQGALVGELFF
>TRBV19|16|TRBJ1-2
CASSWTGPRKNYGYTF
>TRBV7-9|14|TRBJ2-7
CASSLTGVIYEQYF
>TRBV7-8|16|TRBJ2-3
CASSLRVGRMKDTQYF
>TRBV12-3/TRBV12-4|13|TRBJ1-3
CASSWISGNTIYF
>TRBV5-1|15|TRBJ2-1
CASSFRTDISNEQFF
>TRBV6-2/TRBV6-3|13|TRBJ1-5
CASREEGNQPQHF
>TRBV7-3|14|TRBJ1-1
CASSLTHGNTEAFF
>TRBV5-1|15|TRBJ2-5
CASSLTSGNQETQYF
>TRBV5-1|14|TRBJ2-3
CASSFIAGTDTQYF
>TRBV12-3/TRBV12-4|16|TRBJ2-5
CASSFDVGGIYKTQYF
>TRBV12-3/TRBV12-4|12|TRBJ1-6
CASSLGNSPLHF
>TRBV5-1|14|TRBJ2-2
CASSYGTVSGELFF
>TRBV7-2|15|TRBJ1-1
CASSLGPSGNTEAFF
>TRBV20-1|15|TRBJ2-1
CSATTRDRSYNEQFF
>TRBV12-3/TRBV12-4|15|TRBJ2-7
CASSLRTSGPYEQYF
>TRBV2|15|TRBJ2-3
CASGTGAGGTDTQYF
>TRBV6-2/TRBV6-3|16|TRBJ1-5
CASSPRPGTPNQPQHF
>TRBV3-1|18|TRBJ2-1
CASSPRMGLPRTYNEQFF
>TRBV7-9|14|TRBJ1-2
CASSPLGQGYGYTF